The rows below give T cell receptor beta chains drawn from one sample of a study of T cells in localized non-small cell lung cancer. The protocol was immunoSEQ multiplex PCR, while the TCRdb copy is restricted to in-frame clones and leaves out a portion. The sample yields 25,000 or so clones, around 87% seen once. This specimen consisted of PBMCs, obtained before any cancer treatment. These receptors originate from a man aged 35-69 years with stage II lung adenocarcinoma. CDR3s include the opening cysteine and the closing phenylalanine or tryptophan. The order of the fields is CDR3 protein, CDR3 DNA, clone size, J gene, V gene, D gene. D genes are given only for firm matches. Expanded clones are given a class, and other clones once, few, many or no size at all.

CDR3: CASSLSGTGLYQPQHF; DNA: TGTGCCAGCAGTCTATCCGGGACAGGCCTCTATCAGCCCCAGCATTTT; size: NA; J: TRBJ1-5; V: TRBV27; D: TRBD1
CDR3: CASRGEGGTDTQYF; DNA: TGTGCCAGCAGGGGGGAGGGAGGCACAGATACGCAGTATTTT; size: NA; J: TRBJ2-3; V: TRBV19; D: NA
CDR3: CASSPLADDEQFF; DNA: TGTGCCAGCTCACCACTAGCGGACGATGAGCAGTTCTTC; size: NA; J: TRBJ2-1; V: TRBV18; D: NA
CDR3: CASSEELAGQETQYF; DNA: TGTGCCAGCAGTGAAGAACTAGCGGGGCAAGAGACCCAGTACTTC; size: NA; J: TRBJ2-5; V: TRBV6-1; D: TRBD2
CDR3: CASSVSGLAISTDTQYF; DNA: TGTGCCAGCAGTGTCTCCGGACTAGCTATTAGCACAGATACGCAGTATTTT; size: few; J: TRBJ2-3; V: TRBV28; D: TRBD2
CDR3: CASTQRLTGGSYNSPLHF; DNA: TGTGCCAGTACCCAACGTCTAACAGGGGGCTCGTATAATTCACCCCTCCACTTT; size: NA; J: TRBJ1-6; V: TRBV19; D: TRBD1
CDR3: CASSPDRTNYGYTF; DNA: TGTGCCAGCAGCCCGGACAGGACTAACTATGGCTACACCTTC; size: NA; J: TRBJ1-2; V: TRBV7-2; D: TRBD1
CDR3: CASSQGLAGNEQFF; DNA: TGCGCCAGCAGCCAGGGACTAGCGGGCAATGAGCAGTTCTTC; size: NA; J: TRBJ2-1; V: TRBV5-1; D: TRBD2
CDR3: CAWSPAGEETQYF; DNA: TGTGCCTGGAGTCCAGCCGGGGAAGAGACCCAGTACTTC; size: NA; J: TRBJ2-5; V: TRBV30; D: NA
CDR3: CAWRESSPSPLHF; DNA: TGTGCCTGGAGGGAGTCCTCACCTTCACCCCTCCACTTT; size: NA; J: TRBJ1-6; V: TRBV30; D: NA
CDR3: CASTPSGTGVFVDPEKLFF; DNA: TGTGCCAGTACCCCCTCCGGGACAGGGGTATTTGTTGATCCAGAAAAACTGTTTTTT; size: NA; J: TRBJ1-4; V: TRBV19; D: TRBD1
CDR3: CASAGSSYNEQFF; DNA: TGTGCCAGCGCCGGGAGCTCCTACAATGAGCAGTTCTTC; size: once; J: TRBJ2-1; V: TRBV27; D: NA
CDR3: CASSLSGGSYNEQFF; DNA: TGTGCCAGCAGCCTTAGCGGGGGCTCCTACAATGAGCAGTTCTTC; size: NA; J: TRBJ2-1; V: TRBV7-6; D: TRBD2
CDR3: CASSKDRVQETQYF; DNA: TGTGCCAGCAGTAAGGACAGGGTACAAGAGACCCAGTACTTC; size: once; J: TRBJ2-5; V: TRBV6-5; D: TRBD1
CDR3: CASSLTSGYNEQFF; DNA: TGTGCCAGCAGTCTGACTAGCGGCTACAATGAGCAGTTCTTC; size: NA; J: TRBJ2-1; V: TRBV6-6; D: TRBD2
CDR3: CASSLTGGVQETQYF; DNA: TGCGCCAGCAGCTTAACAGGGGGAGTTCAAGAGACCCAGTACTTC; size: NA; J: TRBJ2-5; V: TRBV5-1; D: TRBD1
CDR3: CASAEAGGNTGELFF; DNA: TGTGCCAGCGCCGAGGCGGGGGGGAACACCGGGGAGCTGTTTTTT; size: NA; J: TRBJ2-2; V: TRBV19; D: TRBD2
CDR3: CASSTGQHTDTQYF; DNA: TGTGCCAGCAGCACCGGACAGCACACAGATACGCAGTATTTT; size: NA; J: TRBJ2-3; V: TRBV5-6; D: NA
CDR3: CASSPGQGSNYGYTF; DNA: TGTGCCAGCTCACCAGGACAGGGGTCTAACTATGGCTACACCTTC; size: NA; J: TRBJ1-2; V: TRBV18; D: TRBD1
CDR3: CASSSGLAGTQYF; DNA: TGTGCCAGCAGCTCGGGACTAGCGGGGACCCAGTACTTC; size: NA; J: TRBJ2-5; V: TRBV7-2; D: TRBD2
CDR3: CASSLSQFNEKLFF; DNA: TGTGCCAGCAGCTTGAGTCAGTTTAATGAAAAACTGTTTTTT; size: NA; J: TRBJ1-4; V: TRBV5-8; D: NA
CDR3: CASSSHPLAGVASGNEQFF; DNA: NA; size: NA; J: TRBJ2-1; V: TRBV12-1; D: NA
CDR3: CASSYSEGAIPSEQYF; DNA: TGTGCCAGCAGTTACTCAGAGGGGGCGATACCCAGCGAGCAGTACTTC; size: NA; J: TRBJ2-7; V: TRBV6-5; D: TRBD1
CDR3: CASSIGTVAKNIQYF; DNA: TGTGCCAGTAGTATAGGCACAGTAGCCAAAAACATTCAGTACTTC; size: NA; J: TRBJ2-4; V: TRBV19; D: NA
CDR3: CASSLGTRYGYTF; DNA: TGTGCCAGCAGTCTCGGGACTCGATATGGCTACACCTTC; size: NA; J: TRBJ1-2; V: TRBV2; D: NA
CDR3: CASRRTSDSYNEQFF; DNA: TGCGCCAGCAGGCGGACTAGCGATTCCTACAATGAGCAGTTCTTC; size: NA; J: TRBJ2-1; V: TRBV5-1; D: TRBD2
CDR3: CATSRDSDSEATYEQYF; DNA: TGTGCCACCAGCAGAGATTCCGACAGTGAGGCAACGTACGAGCAGTACTTC; size: NA; J: TRBJ2-7; V: TRBV15; D: NA
CDR3: CAWAASSTDTQYF; DNA: TGTGCCTGGGCCGCGTCTAGCACAGATACGCAGTATTTT; size: once; J: TRBJ2-3; V: TRBV30; D: NA
CDR3: CASSLVGTSGSYEQYF; DNA: TGTGCCAGCAGCTTGGTTGGGACTAGCGGCTCCTACGAGCAGTACTTC; size: once; J: TRBJ2-7; V: TRBV5-6; D: TRBD2
CDR3: CASSLASGSYEQYF; DNA: TGTGCCAGCAGCTTAGCTAGTGGCTCCTACGAGCAGTACTTC; size: NA; J: TRBJ2-7; V: TRBV11-3; D: NA
CDR3: CASTLGGGSHEQYF; DNA: TGTGCCAGCACCCTTGGCGGGGGTAGCCACGAGCAGTACTTC; size: once; J: TRBJ2-7; V: TRBV6-6; D: TRBD2
CDR3: CASSETIAGRYGYTF; DNA: TGCGCCAGCAGTGAGACAATTGCCGGTCGGTATGGCTACACCTTC; size: NA; J: TRBJ1-2; V: TRBV10-2; D: NA
CDR3: CASSQGQANTEAFF; DNA: TGTGCCAGCAGCCAGGGACAGGCTAACACTGAAGCTTTCTTT; size: NA; J: TRBJ1-1; V: TRBV5-4; D: TRBD1
CDR3: CASPAGELAGLGYNEQFF; DNA: TGCGCCAGCCCCGCCGGGGAACTAGCGGGGTTAGGCTACAATGAGCAGTTCTTC; size: NA; J: TRBJ2-1; V: TRBV10-1; D: TRBD2
CDR3: CASTSGTGEHNEQFF; DNA: TGTGCCAGCACCTCTGGGACAGGGGAGCACAATGAGCAGTTCTTC; size: NA; J: TRBJ2-1; V: TRBV6-5; D: TRBD1
CDR3: CASRGQGENYGYTF; DNA: TGTGCCAGCAGGGGACAGGGAGAGAACTATGGCTACACCTTC; size: NA; J: TRBJ1-2; V: TRBV6-5; D: TRBD1
CDR3: CASSLTGNYGYTF; DNA: TGTGCCAGCAGCCTGACAGGGAACTATGGCTACACCTTC; size: NA; J: TRBJ1-2; V: TRBV28; D: TRBD1
CDR3: CASTRQGGTGTEAFF; DNA: TGTGCCAGCACAAGGCAAGGGGGGACGGGCACTGAAGCTTTCTTT; size: NA; J: TRBJ1-1; V: TRBV6-5; D: NA
CDR3: CASSLAGSSYNEQFF; DNA: TGTGCCAGCAGCTTGGCCGGAAGCTCCTACAATGAGCAGTTCTTC; size: NA; J: TRBJ2-1; V: TRBV5-6; D: NA
CDR3: CASSFRGTLAKNIQYF; DNA: TGTGCCAGCAGCTTTCGAGGAACTTTAGCCAAAAACATTCAGTACTTC; size: few; J: TRBJ2-4; V: TRBV5-6; D: NA
CDR3: CATMVAGGQETQYF; DNA: TGTGCCACCATGGTGGCGGGGGGCCAAGAGACCCAGTACTTC; size: NA; J: TRBJ2-5; V: TRBV2; D: TRBD2